This T cell receptor (beta chain) originates from a study of blood T cell repertoires in COVID-19. Overall study: T cells, B-cell-depleted T cells, or PBMCs provided the cDNA or gDNA that served as material.

Germline CDR1 reads MDHEN; CDR2 reads SYDVKM. Trimming pared 5 bases from V and 7 bases from J, leaving 5 bases between. This CDR3 region has 11 residues. This clone was detected only once. The table came from immunoSEQ multiplex PCR; TCRdb's copy has only in-frame clones and leaves some out. The sample gives fewer than 95,000 clones, less than 85% of which show up once; about an eighth is in the top ten. The TCR was taken from a human donor in a cohort sampled during active COVID-19. The chain joins TRBV28 to TRBJ2-2; D gene uncertain. The sequenced sample consisted of peripheral blood. CDR3 loop: CASSKHGELFF. The CDR3 region has the DNA TGTGCCAGCAGTAAACACGGGGAGCTGTTTTTT.